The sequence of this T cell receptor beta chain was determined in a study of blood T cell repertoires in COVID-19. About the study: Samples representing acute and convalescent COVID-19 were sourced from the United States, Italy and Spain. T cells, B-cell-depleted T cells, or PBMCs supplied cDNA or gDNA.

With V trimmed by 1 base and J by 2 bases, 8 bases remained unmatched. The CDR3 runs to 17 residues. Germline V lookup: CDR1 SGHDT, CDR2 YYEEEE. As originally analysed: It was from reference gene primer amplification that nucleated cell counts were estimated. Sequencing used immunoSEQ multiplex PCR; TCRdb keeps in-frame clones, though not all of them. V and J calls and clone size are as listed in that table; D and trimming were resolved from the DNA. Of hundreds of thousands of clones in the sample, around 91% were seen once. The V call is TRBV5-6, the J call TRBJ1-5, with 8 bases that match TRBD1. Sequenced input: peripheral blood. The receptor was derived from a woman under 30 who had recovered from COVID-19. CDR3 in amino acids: CASSLLQGGRGNQPQHF. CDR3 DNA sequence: TGTGCCAGCAGCTTGCTACAGGGGGGTCGAGGCAATCAGCCCCAGCATTTT.